This T cell receptor (beta chain) was recorded in a study of blood T cell repertoires in COVID-19 (dated by TCRdb to the early 2020s). Background for the entire study: The collaborator samples originated in the United States, Italy and Spain and spanned the acute and convalescent phases of COVID-19. The prospective study material was composed of cDNA or gDNA derived from T cells, B-cell-depleted T cells, or PBMCs. Deeply sampled blood TCRbeta repertoires from subjects exposed to, actively infected with, or recovered from COVID-19 were included in the dataset. The repertoires were made available in a free public database intended to serve as a resource for research on the immune response to SARS-CoV-2. Samples were obtained from the ongoing ImmuneRACE study (first 160 participants) and from 1,000 to 1,500 subjects provided by 6 global collaborators. The sample metadata nearly always contained a de-identified subject ID, COVID-19 status, age in years and sex. Where HLA class I and class II types were available, the types were taken from metadata supplied by the sample provider, not from assay-based typing. The full study reports these points: The amount of clinical and demographic metadata varied by source and participant and was provided uncurated.

The collaborating institutions used their own protocols to collect whole blood in K2EDTA tubes. Collaborator samples were shipped for TCRbeta analysis as frozen whole blood, isolated PBMCs, or DNA extracted from either sample type. This clone appeared a few times. The antigen it recognizes is unknown. No much larger clone exists at a distance of one base, and base qualities are not known. TCRbeta CDR3 regions were amplified from genomic DNA by means of the immunoSEQ Assay, a bias-controlled multiplex PCR. Per the original workflow: The number of nucleated cells in each sample was estimated from the amplification of reference gene primers within the assay. Sequence reads were collapsed and filtered to measure the absolute abundance of every unique TCRbeta CDR3 rearrangement. For each sample, productive Simpson clonality was calculated by taking the square root of Simpson's diversity index across productive rearrangements. Sourced from immuneACCESS, this table was stored by TCRdb with only in-frame sequences that have V and J called. A share of the clones is absent; for the studies checked, an unresolved V gene accounts for under half, and the remainder has no known explanation. V, J and clone size derive from that table, while D and trimming were established from the DNA sequence. This sample has roughly 68,000 clones in its table, and approximately 88% of those were observed once. The top ten constitute approximately 6.8% of the sample.

V has 8 bases trimmed and J has 7 bases trimmed; junction bases matching no gene number 15. CDR1 and CDR2 were assigned from the germline V gene as MNHEY and SVGEGT. Including cysteine and phenylalanine, the CDR3 has 16 amino acids. The DNA shown is the 48-base CDR3, in frame from base 1. The sequenced material came from peripheral blood. This sequence uses TRBV6-2 or TRBV6-3 and TRBJ1-5; 9 middle bases align to TRBD1. This clonotype was sampled from a woman in her 70s with acute or convalescent COVID-19. The bases are TGTGCCAGCGGCCCTATTGGGACAGGGAGTTGGCAGCCCCAGCATTTT. The resulting protein is CASGPIGTGSWQPQHF.